This entry is about one T cell receptor (beta chain). The V gene lost 7 bases and the J gene lost 3 bases, with 13 bases spanning the gap. The CDR3 loop spans 15 amino acids. CDR1 SGHTA and CDR2 FQGNSA come from the germline V gene. The entry originates in a study of a mutant IDH1 vaccine in newly diagnosed glioma. Turning to the study itself: Treated patients, averaging roughly 44 years, were about 62% male and roughly 40% female.

The protocol was immunoSEQ multiplex PCR, while the TCRdb copy is restricted to in-frame clones and leaves out a portion. The table has tens of thousands of clones, less than 90% seen once. Sample time point: baseline, week 1 (first vaccination visit). Treatment given: pre-vaccination baseline after standard-of-care therapy. The sequenced sample was PBMCs, obtained from a glioma patient treated with radiotherapy, temozolomide or both. The rearrangement joins TRBV7-2 to TRBJ2-6; D is undetermined. The TCR sequence derives from a middle-aged woman with glioma. The CDR3 region has the DNA TGTGCCAGCACCAATAGACTGATTGGGGCCAACGTCCTGACTTTC. Amino acid sequence: CASTNRLIGANVLTF.